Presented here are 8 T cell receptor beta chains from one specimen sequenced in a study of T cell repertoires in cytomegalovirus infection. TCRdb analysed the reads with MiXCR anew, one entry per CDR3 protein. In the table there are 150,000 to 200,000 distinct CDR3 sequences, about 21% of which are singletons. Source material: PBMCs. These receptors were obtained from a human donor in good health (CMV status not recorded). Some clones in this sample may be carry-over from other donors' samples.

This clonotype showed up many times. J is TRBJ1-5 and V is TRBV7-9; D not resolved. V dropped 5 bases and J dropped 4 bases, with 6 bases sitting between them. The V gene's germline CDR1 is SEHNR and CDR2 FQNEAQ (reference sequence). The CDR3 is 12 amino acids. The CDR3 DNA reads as TGTGCCAGCAGCCCCTATAATCAGCCCCAGCATTTT. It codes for CASSPYNQPQHF. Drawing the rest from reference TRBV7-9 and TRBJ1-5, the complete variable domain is DTGVSQNPRHKITKRGQNVTFRCDPISEHNRLYWYRQTLGQGPEFLTYFQNEAQLEKSRLLSDRFSAERPKGSFSTLEIQRTEQGDSAMYLCASSPYNQPQHFGDGTRLSIL.

CDR3 loop: CASSEYTGELFF. The CDR3 DNA reads as TGTGCCAGCAGTGAATACACCGGGGAGCTGTTTTTT. The chain has TRBV6-1 and TRBJ2-2; no definite D call. Deletions cut 2 bases from V and 3 bases from J, with 1 base between. The germline gives CDR1 MNHNS, CDR2 SASEGT. This CDR3 has 12 residues.

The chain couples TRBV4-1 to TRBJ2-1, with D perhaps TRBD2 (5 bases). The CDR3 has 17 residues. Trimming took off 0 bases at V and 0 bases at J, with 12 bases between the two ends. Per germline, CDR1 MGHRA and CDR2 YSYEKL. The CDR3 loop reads CASSQEGEGSSYNEQFF. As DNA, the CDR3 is TGCGCCAGCAGCCAAGAGGGTGAGGGAAGCTCCTACAATGAGCAGTTCTTC.

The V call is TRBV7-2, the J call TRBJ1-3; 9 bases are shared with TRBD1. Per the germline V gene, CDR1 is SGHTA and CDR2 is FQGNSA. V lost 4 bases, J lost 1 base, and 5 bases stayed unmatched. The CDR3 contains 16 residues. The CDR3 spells CASSSQDRGSGNTIYF. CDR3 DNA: TGTGCCAGCAGCTCCCAGGACAGGGGATCTGGAAACACCATATATTTT.

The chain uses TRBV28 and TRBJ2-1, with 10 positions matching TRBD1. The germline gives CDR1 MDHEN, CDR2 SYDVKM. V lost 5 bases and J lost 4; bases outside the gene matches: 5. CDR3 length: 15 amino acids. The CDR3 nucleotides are TGTGCCAGCAGTACCCGGGACAGGGGTTACAATGAGCAGTTCTTC. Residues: CASSTRDRGYNEQFF.

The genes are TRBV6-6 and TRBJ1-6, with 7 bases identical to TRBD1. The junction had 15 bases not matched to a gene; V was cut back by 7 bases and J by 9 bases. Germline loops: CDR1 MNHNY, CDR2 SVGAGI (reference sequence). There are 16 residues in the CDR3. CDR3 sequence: CASTSPRQGGGSPLHF. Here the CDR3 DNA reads TGTGCCAGCACCTCCCCGAGACAGGGAGGTGGTTCACCCCTCCACTTT.

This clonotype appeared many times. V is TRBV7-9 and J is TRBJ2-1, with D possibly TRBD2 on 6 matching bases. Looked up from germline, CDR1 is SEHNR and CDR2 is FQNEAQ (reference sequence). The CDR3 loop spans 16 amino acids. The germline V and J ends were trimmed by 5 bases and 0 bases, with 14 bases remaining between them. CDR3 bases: TGTGCCAGCAGCCTTTGGGGAGGCGGCTCCTACAATGAGCAGTTCTTC. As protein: CASSLWGGGSYNEQFF.

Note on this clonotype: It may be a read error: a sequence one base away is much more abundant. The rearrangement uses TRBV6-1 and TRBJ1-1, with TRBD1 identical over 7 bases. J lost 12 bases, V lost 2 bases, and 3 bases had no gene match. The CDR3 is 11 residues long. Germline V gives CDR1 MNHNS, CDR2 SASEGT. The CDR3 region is CASSETGVSFF. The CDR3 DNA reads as TGTGCCAGCAGTGAAACAGGGGTCTCTTTCTTT.